The clone carrying this T cell receptor (beta chain) has just a few counts. The record originates from a study of type 1 and type 2 diabetes patients. This CDR3 has 15 amino acids. Germline trimming cut 6 bases from V and 3 bases from J; bases unmatched to any gene: 10. CDR1 is MDHEN and CDR2 is SYDVKM in the germline V gene. Genomic DNA was the PCR template. Amplification of the beta chain CDR3 used 30 forward and 13 reverse multiplex primers. MiXCR was run by TCRdb on the multiplex PCR reads, yielding one entry per CDR3 protein. This sample yields approximately 260,000 distinct CDR3 sequences, of which approximately 50% are seen a single time; roughly 13% belongs to the top ten.

This clonotype was obtained from a man between 18 and 35 years old with type 2 diabetes. This chain connects TRBV28 to TRBJ2-7, with 8 bases fitting TRBD1. Sequencing used peripheral blood mononuclear cells (PBMCs). The CDR3 region has the DNA TGTGCCAGCAGCCAAGGGTTCGGACAGGGCTACGAGCAGTACTTC. This translates into CASSQGFGQGYEQYF.